The 27 T cell receptor beta chains below all came from one sample that was sequenced in a study of regulatory T cells in long-lasting Graves disease (dated by TCRdb to the early 2020s). Receptor libraries were prepared by multiplex PCR. Reads for this sample came from an Illumina HiSeq 4000. iRepertoire HTBI primers and Arm-PCR amplification of CDR3 regions were used to construct TCR beta libraries. TCRdb handled the public reads itself, with Q25 trimming in fastp and clone calling in MiXCR, and kept productive beta chains. Under each unique CDR3 protein, matching rows form one entry showing the most common genes and DNA. This sample has 350,000 to 450,000 distinct CDR3 sequences in its table, and roughly 21% of those were observed once. Clones ranked in the top ten supply approximately 15% of the sample. The time point label corresponds to: persistent/refractory GD, antithyroid drugs over 5 years with positive TRAb. For both TCR sequencing and RNA sequencing, RNA was extracted from PBMCs using TRIzol.

The sequencing used peripheral blood mononuclear cells (PBMCs), collected when the disease was refractory, from a patient treated with antithyroid drugs. The receptors stem from a female donor with Graves disease.

The chain couples TRBV28 to TRBJ2-5; D possibly corresponds to TRBD1 (6 bases). The CDR3 totals 17 residues. V shed 5 bases and J shed 4 bases, with 23 bases lying between them. The germline CDR1 and CDR2 sequences are MDHEN and SYDVKM. As DNA, the CDR3 is TGTGCCAGCAGTCGGATTGGGCAGGGGCGAAACGGAGAGACCCAGTACTTC. Protein sequence: CASSRIGQGRNGETQYF.

This clonotype showed up many times. The chain is built from TRBV5-8 and TRBJ2-7; weak D call: TRBD1 (6 bases). Germline V gene lookup returns CDR1 SGHTS and CDR2 YDEGEE. V lost 6 bases to trimming and J lost 4 bases, with 14 bases between them. The CDR3 has 13 residues. CDR3 loop: CASIPGHQYEQYF. CDR3 nucleotides: TGTGCCAGCATCCCGGGACATCAATACGAGCAGTACTTC.

Worth noting for this clonotype: The germline gene is not matched at one end of the junction; a read error may be the cause. This chain uses TRBV4-1 with TRBJ1-5; 9 bases line up with TRBD1. Germline lookup yields CDR1 MGHRA and CDR2 YSYEKL. This CDR3 is built from 15 residues. The CDR3 loop is CANSLDGTGIQPQHF. The CDR3 coding sequence is TGCGCCAACAGCCTTGACGGGACAGGGATTCAGCCCCAGCATTTT.

This clonotype was seen at least ten times. The rearrangement uses TRBV12-3 or TRBV12-4 and TRBJ2-5; tentative D call: TRBD1 (6 bases). Trimming took off 8 bases at V and 4 bases at J, with 20 bases between the two ends. The CDR3 loop spans 15 amino acids. The CDR3 DNA reads as TGTGCCAGCCGGGCGGTGGCCGCGACAGGAGAGACCCAGTACTTC. It translates to CASRAVAATGETQYF.

The chain carries TRBV5-6 and TRBJ2-2; D is undetermined. This CDR3 has 15 residues. Germline V gives CDR1 SGHDT, CDR2 YYEEEE. V was cut by 0 bases and J by 1 base, with 7 bases left in between. This CDR3 reads CASSLGAGNTGELFF. The CDR3, as DNA: TGTGCCAGCAGCTTGGGGGCAGGGAACACCGGGGAGCTGTTTTTT.

This clonotype showed up many times. CDR3 in DNA: TGTGCCAGCAGGCCTGGGACTAGCGGGAGCCACGAGCAGTACTTC. This codes for CASRPGTSGSHEQYF. The chain couples TRBV6-1 to TRBJ2-7; the match to TRBD2 covers 14 bases. CDR1 and CDR2 (germline): MNHNS, SASEGT. There are 15 residues in the CDR3. Unmatched junction bases numbered 6, after V lost 6 bases and J lost 5 bases.

This clonotype was found many times. The chain has TRBV2 and TRBJ1-5; D gene uncertain. The CDR3 is 14 amino acids. The V gene lost 3 bases and the J gene lost 7 bases, with 13 bases spanning the gap. Germline assignment: CDR1 SNHLY and CDR2 FYNNEI. CDR3 bases: TGTGCCAGCAGTGATACGGGTGGAGGCCAGCCCCAGCATTTT. This encodes CASSDTGGGQPQHF. The entire variable domain, with the rest obtained from reference TRBV2 and TRBJ1-5, is as follows: EPEVTQTPSHQVTQMGQEVILRCVPISNHLYFYWYRQILGQKVEFLVSFYNNEISEKSEIFDDQFSVERPDGSNFTLKIRSTKLEDSAMYFCASSDTGGGQPQHFGDGTRLSIL.

This clonotype came up many times. The chain is built from TRBV11-2 and TRBJ1-6; D is possibly TRBD1 (5 bases). Germline V gives CDR1 SGHAT, CDR2 FQNNGV. Trimming took 3 bases from V and 8 from J, leaving 11 bases between them. The CDR3 runs to 14 residues. For the CDR3, the DNA is TGTGCCAGCAGCTTGGGGGGAACCGATTCACCCCTCCACTTT. Protein: CASSLGGTDSPLHF.

This clonotype was observed many times. The chain has TRBV6-1 and TRBJ2-5; 7 nucleotides line up with TRBD1. J was trimmed by 1 base and V by 2 bases; bases with no gene match: 7. The CDR3 totals 16 residues. Per the germline V gene, CDR1 is MNHNS and CDR2 is SASEGT. Here the CDR3 reads CASSEWQGDVQETQYF. CDR3 DNA sequence: TGTGCCAGCAGTGAATGGCAGGGGGACGTCCAAGAGACCCAGTACTTC.

At least ten counts were recorded for this clonotype. The chain carries TRBV7-8 and TRBJ2-1, with 7 nucleotides matching TRBD2. V lost 0 bases and J lost 10; bases outside the gene matches: 15. Germline-derived CDR1 and CDR2 are SGHVS and FQNEAQ. This CDR3 has 17 amino acids. CDR3: CASSLAEASGPPREQFF. CDR3 bases: TGTGCCAGCAGCTTAGCGGAGGCTAGCGGCCCTCCGAGGGAGCAGTTCTTC.

This clonotype was observed a handful of times. This rearrangement joins TRBV29-1 to TRBJ2-7; possible D gene TRBD2, 6 bases. V was clipped by 7 bases and J by 7 bases, with 14 bases between them. The length of the CDR3 is 11 residues. Looked up from germline, CDR1 is SQVTM and CDR2 is ANQGSEA. The CDR3 loop reads CSAAWAGEQYF. The CDR3 coding sequence is TGCAGCGCCGCCTGGGCGGGGGAGCAGTACTTC.

The chain links TRBV20-1 to TRBJ2-7; a weak D match, TRBD2 (5 bases). V lost 1 base and J 3 bases, leaving 16 bases between the germline ends. The CDR3 sequence is 15 residues long. Germline V gene sequence: CDR1 DFQATT, CDR2 SNEGSKA (reference sequence). The CDR3 coding sequence is TGCAGTGCTAGAGGTATGAGAGGGAAGGTCTACGAGCAGTACTTC. This gives the protein CSARGMRGKVYEQYF.

The sample holds many counts of this clonotype. This chain joins TRBV11-2 and TRBJ2-7, with D possibly matching TRBD2 (5 bases). Germline assignment: CDR1 SGHAT and CDR2 FQNNGV. V lost 4 bases and J lost 2, with 18 bases in between. This CDR3 comprises 16 residues. The CDR3 DNA sequence: TGTGCCAGCAGCTCCCTATCCAGCGGCGGACCCTACGAGCAGTACTTC. This codes for CASSSLSSGGPYEQYF. The entire variable domain, with the rest obtained from reference TRBV11-2 and TRBJ2-7, is as follows: EAGVAQSPRYKIIEKRQSVAFWCNPISGHATLYWYQQILGQGPKLLIQFQNNGVVDDSQLPKDRFSAERLKGVDSTLKIQPAKLEDSAVYLCASSSLSSGGPYEQYFGPGTRLTVT.

This clonotype occurred a few times. The chain recombines TRBV2 with TRBJ2-3; a weak D match, TRBD2 (6 bases). CDR1 is SNHLY and CDR2 is FYNNEI in the germline V gene. The CDR3 totals 13 residues. V lost 7 bases and J lost 5, with 13 bases in between. The CDR3, as DNA: TGTGCCAGCACCGTCGCGGAGGGAGATACGCAGTATTTT. Amino acids: CASTVAEGDTQYF. Based on the CDR3 plus reference TRBV2 and TRBJ2-3, the full variable domain is EPEVTQTPSHQVTQMGQEVILRCVPISNHLYFYWYRQILGQKVEFLVSFYNNEISEKSEIFDDQFSVERPDGSNFTLKIRSTKLEDSAMYFCASTVAEGDTQYFGPGTRLTVL.

This clonotype occurred many times. The gene calls are TRBV6-5 and TRBJ1-5, with D possibly being TRBD1 (5 bases). V was shortened by 0 bases and J by 7 bases, with 7 bases between the two germline ends. This CDR3 region has 13 residues. Germline values: CDR1 MNHEY, CDR2 SVGAGI. This CDR3 reads CASSYSGVQPQHF. The CDR3 nucleotides are TGTGCCAGCAGTTACTCAGGGGTCCAGCCCCAGCATTTT.

The chain uses TRBV20-1 and TRBJ1-4, with D possibly matching TRBD1 (6 bases). CDR1 is DFQATT and CDR2 is SNEGSKA in the germline V gene (reference sequence). The V end was cut by 7 bases, the J end by 5 bases, with 11 bases between. This CDR3 contains 12 residues. In DNA form, the CDR3 reads TGCAGTGGACAGGCGGGGAATGAAAAACTGTTTTTT. Its translation: CSGQAGNEKLFF.

In its sample, this clonotype was seen many times. The chain couples TRBV11-2 to TRBJ2-4; TRBD1 aligns across 7 bases. Germline V lookup: CDR1 SGHAT, CDR2 FQNNGV. Trimming cost V 4 bases and J 3 bases; bases outside gene matches: 15. The CDR3 length is 18 residues. Here the CDR3 reads CASSSFGMTGSVKNIQYF. DNA for the CDR3: TGTGCCAGCAGCTCGTTCGGTATGACAGGGTCTGTCAAAAACATTCAGTACTTC. Variable domain in full (rest from reference TRBV11-2 and TRBJ2-4): EAGVAQSPRYKIIEKRQSVAFWCNPISGHATLYWYQQILGQGPKLLIQFQNNGVVDDSQLPKDRFSAERLKGVDSTLKIQPAKLEDSAVYLCASSSFGMTGSVKNIQYFGAGTRLSVL.

This clonotype was observed at least ten times. This chain joins TRBV7-9 and TRBJ2-5, with 9 bases fitting TRBD2. This CDR3 has 15 residues. V was clipped by 8 bases and J by 2 bases; unmatched bases: 9. From germline, CDR1 is SEHNR and CDR2 FQNEAQ (reference sequence). Here the CDR3 DNA reads TGTGCCAGCCATAGCCTGGCGGGAGGGCAAGAGACCCAGTACTTC. As protein: CASHSLAGGQETQYF.

This clonotype has just a few counts. The chain uses TRBV11-2 and TRBJ2-1; D is unresolved. Trimming removed 2 bases from V and 0 bases from J, with 11 bases in between. The CDR3 totals 16 residues. Looked up from germline, CDR1 is SGHAT and CDR2 is FQNNGV. CDR3 coding DNA: TGTGCCAGCAGCTTACTTCCAGAAGGCTCCTACAATGAGCAGTTCTTC. It encodes CASSLLPEGSYNEQFF.

This clonotype has a count of ten or more. This chain links TRBV19 with TRBJ2-5; D unclear. The V and J ends lost 3 bases and 4 bases respectively, with 9 bases between them. The germline V gene has CDR1 LNHDA and CDR2 SQIVND (reference sequence). The CDR3 runs to 13 residues. DNA for the CDR3: TGTGCCAGTAGTATTTCCAGAGCAGAGACCCAGTACTTC. Translating gives CASSISRAETQYF.

This clonotype was observed a handful of times. The chain carries TRBV10-2 and TRBJ1-5, with a possible D match to TRBD1 (5 bases). The V end was cut by 10 bases, the J end by 2 bases, with 15 bases between. Germline V gives CDR1 WSHSY, CDR2 SAAADI. The CDR3 is 14 amino acids. This CDR3 is CATWDGGGNQPQHF. CDR3 sequence (DNA): TGCGCCACCTGGGACGGAGGCGGCAATCAGCCCCAGCATTTT.

This clonotype was seen many times. The gene calls are TRBV28 and TRBJ1-5; D remains unclear. The length of the CDR3 is 12 residues. V was clipped by 8 bases and J by 4 bases, with 9 bases between them. The V gene's germline CDR1 is MDHEN and CDR2 SYDVKM. The CDR3, as DNA: TGTGCCAGCCGGGTTCCGAATCAGCCCCAGCATTTT. It codes for CASRVPNQPQHF.

The V and J genes are TRBV9 and TRBJ2-7; 10 bases agree with TRBD2. The CDR3 spans 15 residues. Germline trimming cut 3 bases from V and 1 base from J; bases unmatched to any gene: 4. Germline lookup yields CDR1 SGDLS and CDR2 YYNGEE. CDR3 region: CASSAQAGGSYEQYF. Here the CDR3 DNA reads TGTGCCAGCAGCGCACAAGCGGGAGGGTCCTACGAGCAGTACTTC. The full variable domain, completed using reference TRBV9 and TRBJ2-7, is DSGVTQTPKHLITATGQRVTLRCSPRSGDLSVYWYQQSLDQGLQFLIQYYNGEERAKGNILERFSAQQFPDLHSELNLSSLELGDSALYFCASSAQAGGSYEQYFGPGTRLTVT.

This clonotype was seen a handful of times. The chain has TRBV28 and TRBJ2-7, with a tentative D call TRBD1 (5 bases). The germline V and J ends were trimmed by 9 bases and 5 bases, with 17 bases remaining between them. The CDR3 covers 13 residues. The germline V gene has CDR1 MDHEN and CDR2 SYDVKM. CDR3 loop: CARQKGSSHEQYF. The CDR3 region has the DNA TGTGCCAGGCAGAAGGGGTCGTCCCACGAGCAGTACTTC.

The chain recombines TRBV13 with TRBJ2-7; 13 nucleotides align to TRBD2. J gave up 0 bases and V 5 bases, and 10 bases lay outside the gene matches. CDR1 and CDR2 (germline): PRHDT, FYEKMQ (reference sequence). This CDR3 comprises 18 residues. The CDR3 here is CASSRGLAGPFPSYEQYF. The CDR3 bases are TGTGCCAGCAGCCGGGGACTAGCGGGACCTTTCCCCTCCTACGAGCAGTACTTC.

In this sample, this clonotype turned up once. At one boundary the junction diverges from the germline segment, which might be a read error. The chain carries TRBV5-1 and TRBJ2-3; TRBD2 matches at 11 bases. Germline CDR1 reads SGHRS; CDR2 reads YFSETQ. This CDR3 comprises 16 residues. The CDR3 loop is CASTLGTSGDTDTQYF. CDR3 DNA sequence: TGCGCCAGCACCTTGGGGACTAGCGGAGACACAGATACGCAGTATTTT. The whole variable domain, remainder taken from reference TRBV5-1 and TRBJ2-3, is KAGVTQTPRYLIKTRGQQVTLSCSPISGHRSVSWYQQTPGQGLQFLFEYFSETQRNKGNFPGRFSGRQFSNSRSEMNVSTLELGDSALYLCASTLGTSGDTDTQYFGPGTRLTVL.

This clonotype was seen at least ten times. This sequence joins TRBV6-5 and TRBJ2-5; 7 bases are shared with TRBD2. Unmatched junction bases numbered 9, after V lost 3 bases and J lost 5 bases. The CDR3 contains 15 residues. Per the germline V gene, CDR1 is MNHEY and CDR2 is SVGAGI. The CDR3 bases are TGTGCCAGCAGTTATTGGACTAGTGAATCGGAGACCCAGTACTTC. Translated: CASSYWTSESETQYF.